The rows below give T cell receptor beta chains drawn from one sample of a study of shared clonotypes between healthy human individuals. The method was immunoSEQ multiplex PCR; TCRdb's version includes in-frame clones alone and lacks a portion of them. The sample lists about 2.4 million clones; under 95% were seen once. Sequenced: naive CD4+ T cells from PBMCs. These receptors were taken from a man aged 18 to 35 in good health. Some clones in this sample may be carry-over from other donors' samples. CDR3s include the opening cysteine and the closing phenylalanine or tryptophan. D genes are given only for firm matches. For some rows the clone size is stated as once, few or many, or as a class when expanded; others skip it.

CDR3 protein	CDR3 DNA	V gene	J gene	D gene	clone size
CASSLMRGTYGYTF	TGTGCCAGCAGCTTGATGAGGGGGACCTATGGCTACACCTTC	TRBV5-4	TRBJ1-2	NA	NA
CASSSGMLNTEAFF	TGCGCCAGCAGCTCTGGAATGTTGAACACTGAAGCTTTCTTT	TRBV5-1	TRBJ1-1	NA	NA
CASSFTWNTEAFF	TGTGCCAGCAGCTTCACCTGGAACACTGAAGCTTTCTTT	TRBV7-2	TRBJ1-1	NA	NA
CASSRQGGGANVLTF	TGTGCCAGCAGTCGACAGGGGGGTGGGGCCAACGTCCTGACTTTC	TRBV6-6	TRBJ2-6	TRBD1	once
CASTDRAAGANVLTF	TGCGCCAGTACGGACAGGGCTGCTGGGGCCAACGTCCTGACTTTC	TRBV5-1	TRBJ2-6	TRBD1	once
CASSSGGGLAGELFF	TGTGCCAGCAGCTCGGGGGGCGGTTTGGCCGGGGAGCTGTTTTTT	TRBV7-7	TRBJ2-2	NA	NA
CASSAGTGIATNEKLFF	TGTGCCAGCTCGGCCGGGACAGGGATAGCAACTAATGAAAAACTGTTTTTT	TRBV18	TRBJ1-4	TRBD1	NA
CAISAGTGEPEQFF	TGTGCCATCAGCGCCGGGACAGGAGAACCTGAGCAGTTCTTC	TRBV10-3	TRBJ2-1	TRBD1	NA
CASSFDLAGVPYEQYF	TGTGCCAGCAGTTTTGACCTAGCGGGAGTACCCTACGAGCAGTACTTC	TRBV27	TRBJ2-7	TRBD2	NA
CASSSTSGRSISYNEQFF	TGCGCCAGCAGCTCAACTAGCGGGAGGTCAATTTCCTACAATGAGCAGTTCTTC	TRBV5-1	TRBJ2-1	TRBD2	NA
CATYPQGADTQYF	TGTGCCACCTACCCACAGGGCGCAGATACGCAGTATTTT	TRBV5-4	TRBJ2-3	NA	once
CASSTRGGQNTEAFF	TGTGCCAGCAGTACCCGGGGGGGGCAGAACACTGAAGCTTTCTTT	TRBV6-1	TRBJ1-1	NA	NA
CASSQDHRKTFNEKLFF	TGCGCCAGCAGCCAAGACCACAGGAAGACCTTTAATGAAAAACTGTTTTTT	TRBV4-1	TRBJ1-4	NA	NA
CASSLDRANYGYTF	TGTGCCAGCAGCTTGGACCGAGCTAACTATGGCTACACCTTC	TRBV7-9	TRBJ1-2	NA	once
CAGNGGGNEQYF	TGCGCCGGGAACGGGGGAGGCAACGAGCAGTACTTC	TRBV10-1	TRBJ2-7	NA	NA
CASSLTGVGETQYF	TGTGCCAGCAGCTTAACGGGAGTAGGAGAGACCCAGTACTTC	TRBV7-3	TRBJ2-5	NA	NA